The 23 T cell receptor beta chains presented below share a single source sample, sequenced in a study of blood T cell repertoires in COVID-19. Measured with immunoSEQ multiplex PCR; TCRdb has only the in-frame clones, and not every one. The sample includes approximately 180,000 clones, 87% seen only once; the top ten take roughly 21%. The sequencing input was peripheral blood. Every receptor here comes from a man aged 55-75 years with active or convalescent COVID-19.

The chain joins TRBV4-2 to TRBJ1-2; D not certain. V was cut by 3 bases and J by 0 bases, with 8 bases left in between. Germline V gene data show CDR1 as LGHNA and CDR2 as YNFKEQ. This CDR3 comprises 14 residues. CDR3 bases: TGTGCCAGCAGCCACACGGGAGCTAACTATGGCTACACCTTC. Its protein product is CASSHTGANYGYTF.

This chain joins TRBV6-6 and TRBJ1-2; the D is unclear. V was shortened by 8 bases and J by 8 bases, with 21 bases between the two germline ends. Germline CDR1 is MNHNY and CDR2 is SVGAGI (reference sequence). There are 14 residues in the CDR3. CDR3 sequence: CASLPFGVKRGYTF. The CDR3, as DNA: TGTGCCAGCCTACCCTTCGGCGTCAAGAGGGGCTACACCTTC.

CDR3 in amino acids: CASSPQGHSGNTIYF. The CDR3 DNA is TGTGCCAGCAGCCCACAGGGGCACTCTGGAAACACCATATATTTT. V gene TRBV7-9 combines with J gene TRBJ1-3, with 7 bases matching TRBD1. V shed 5 bases, J shed 0 bases, and the junction held 4 bases outside the gene matches. The CDR3 has 15 amino acids. Germline CDR1 is SEHNR and CDR2 is FQNEAQ (reference sequence).

V gene TRBV7-9 combines with J gene TRBJ1-4; perhaps TRBD1 as D (6 bases). This CDR3 has 18 amino acids. The germline V gene encodes CDR1 SEHNR and CDR2 FQNEAQ (reference sequence). Trimming took off 2 bases at V and 0 bases at J, with 16 bases between the two ends. The CDR3 here is CASSLFLRTASTNEKLFF. The CDR3 nucleotides read TGTGCCAGCAGCTTATTTTTGCGGACAGCATCAACTAATGAAAAACTGTTTTTT.

The chain links TRBV7-9 to TRBJ1-2; D unclear. With 8 bases removed from V and 7 bases from J, the gap between germline ends came to 11 bases. Germline V gives CDR1 SEHNR, CDR2 FQNEAQ (reference sequence). CDR3 length equals 11 residues. The CDR3, as DNA: TGTGCCAGCCCCTCACCCAGTGGCTACACCTTC. Its translation: CASPSPSGYTF.

The rearrangement uses TRBV5-6 and TRBJ1-6, with D tentatively TRBD1 (6 bases). The V end was cut by 0 bases, the J end by 6 bases, with 10 bases between. The germline CDR1 and CDR2 sequences are SGHDT and YYEEEE. The CDR3 totals 15 residues. The CDR3 DNA reads TGTGCCAGCAGCTTGGGGACAGTTTTTAATTCACCCCTCCACTTT. Translation: CASSLGTVFNSPLHF. Using reference TRBV5-6 and TRBJ1-6 for the parts outside the CDR3, the full variable domain is DAGVTQSPTHLIKTRGQQVTLRCSPKSGHDTVSWYQQALGQGPQFIFQYYEEEERQRGNFPDRFSGHQFPNYSSELNVNALLLGDSALYLCASSLGTVFNSPLHFGNGTRLTVT.

This rearrangement joins TRBV5-1 to TRBJ2-7, with TRBD2 matching 7 bases. This CDR3 region has 16 residues. The ends lost 0 bases at V and 1 base at J; junction bases unmatched: 7. The germline gives CDR1 SGHRS, CDR2 YFSETQ. The CDR3 nucleotides read TGCGCCAGCAGCTTGGCATACGGACTAGTGTCCTACGAGCAGTACTTC. Translated: CASSLAYGLVSYEQYF.

This chain links TRBV9 with TRBJ2-1, with 10 bases lining up with TRBD1. CDR1 is SGDLS and CDR2 is YYNGEE in the germline V gene. V trimming: 3 bases; J trimming: 4 bases; junction bases outside the gene matches: 10. The CDR3 is 17 amino acids. In DNA, the CDR3 is TGTGCCAGCAGCGAACGTCCGGGACAGGGGTCGTACAATGAGCAGTTCTTC. Translated: CASSERPGQGSYNEQFF.

The chain recombines TRBV19 with TRBJ1-6; 8 nucleotides match TRBD1. The CDR3 spans 14 residues. V was pared by 3 bases and J by 13 bases, with 8 bases of the junction left unmatched. The germline CDR1 and CDR2 sequences are LNHDA and SQIVND (reference sequence). CDR3 sequence reads: CASSIGTGAQPLHF. The CDR3 DNA sequence: TGTGCCAGTAGTATTGGGACAGGAGCTCAGCCCCTCCACTTT.

V and J are TRBV2 and TRBJ2-7; possibly TRBD1 for D (6 bases). V dropped 10 bases and J dropped 2 bases, with 15 bases sitting between them. CDR1 SNHLY and CDR2 FYNNEI come from the germline V gene. The CDR3 loop spans 13 amino acids. Here the CDR3 reads CATSTTGAYEQYF. The CDR3 DNA follows: TGTGCCACTAGTACGACAGGAGCCTACGAGCAGTACTTC.

The J gene is TRBJ2-1, the V gene TRBV11-2, with D possibly matching TRBD1 (7 bases). Trimming removed 2 bases from V and 9 bases from J, with 20 bases in between. The CDR3 length is 16 residues. Germline V gene sequence: CDR1 SGHAT, CDR2 FQNNGV. CDR3 loop: CASSLYRTGLMGEQFF. CDR3 bases: TGTGCCAGCAGCTTATATAGGACAGGACTAATGGGTGAGCAGTTCTTC.

This chain connects TRBV6-5 to TRBJ1-1; 8 nucleotides agree with TRBD1. This CDR3 region has 12 residues. The germline gives CDR1 MNHEY, CDR2 SVGAGI. V lost 2 bases, J lost 13 bases, and 6 bases stayed unmatched. CDR3 coding DNA: TGTGCCAGCAGTTACGGACAGGGTAAAGTTTTCTTT. Its protein is CASSYGQGKVFF.

This chain uses TRBV14 with TRBJ2-3, with 9 bases that match TRBD2. The CDR3 covers 15 residues. Trimming at V came to 4 bases and at J to 5 bases, leaving 7 bases not matched to a gene. CDR1 is SGHDN and CDR2 is FVKESK in the germline V gene. CDR3 amino acids: CASSLSGGRGDTQYF. DNA for the CDR3: TGTGCCAGCAGCCTTAGCGGGGGCCGGGGAGATACGCAGTATTTT.

This clone showed up just once. V gene TRBV18 combines with J gene TRBJ1-3; TRBD1 matches at 9 bases. CDR3 length: 16 residues. J gave up 3 bases and V 3 bases, and 6 bases lay outside the gene matches. Germline CDR1 and CDR2: KGHSH and LQKENI. The CDR3: CASSPATGGIGNTIYF. Here the CDR3 DNA reads TGTGCCAGCTCACCCGCGACAGGGGGAATTGGAAACACCATATATTTT.

The count of this clone is one. The rearrangement links TRBV19 to TRBJ1-5; 8 positions match TRBD1. J lost 7 bases, V lost 6 bases, and 8 bases had no gene match. The germline V gene has CDR1 LNHDA and CDR2 SQIVND (reference sequence). This CDR3 comprises 14 residues. The CDR3 is CASRRDRGRQPQHF. DNA for the CDR3: TGTGCCAGTAGGAGAGACAGGGGCAGACAGCCCCAGCATTTT. Using reference TRBV19 and TRBJ1-5 for the parts outside the CDR3, the full variable domain is DGGITQSPKYLFRKEGQNVTLSCEQNLNHDAMYWYRQDPGQGLRLIYYSQIVNDFQKGDIAEGYSVSREKKESFPLTVTSAQKNPTAFYLCASRRDRGRQPQHFGDGTRLSIL.

The gene calls are TRBV6-5 and TRBJ1-2; the D gene is possibly TRBD1 (5 bases). Per the germline V gene, CDR1 is MNHEY and CDR2 is SVGAGI. CDR3 length equals 15 residues. V was pared by 0 bases and J by 5 bases, with 13 bases between. In nucleotides, the CDR3 is TGTGCCAGCAGTTACTCTGGTTCAGGGAGGTATGGCTACACCTTC. Translated: CASSYSGSGRYGYTF.

V is TRBV4-1 and J is TRBJ1-3; no reliable D call. Germline V lookup: CDR1 MGHRA, CDR2 YSYEKL. The CDR3 covers 13 residues. Between the trimmed V and J ends, which lost 0 bases and 6 bases, there was a span of 6 bases. In nucleotides, the CDR3 is TGCGCCAGCAGCCAAGACGGGGTAAACACCATATATTTT. Translating it yields CASSQDGVNTIYF.

Here the CDR3 reads CASSPRTLDYTF. CDR3 bases: TGTGCCAGCAGTCCTCGGACACTTGACTACACCTTC. This chain joins TRBV6-5 and TRBJ1-2, with D possibly matching TRBD1 (5 bases). V was cut by 5 bases and J by 10 bases, with 14 bases left in between. This CDR3 spans 12 amino acids. Germline V lookup: CDR1 MNHEY, CDR2 SVGAGI.

V gene TRBV10-2 combines with J gene TRBJ1-2; 9 bases are shared with TRBD1. Per the germline V gene, CDR1 is WSHSY and CDR2 is SAAADI. The CDR3 has 16 residues. V shed 6 bases and J 4 bases; nucleotides not matched to a gene: 12. This CDR3 reads CASSSNSGTGTYGYTF. The CDR3 coding sequence is TGCGCCAGCAGCAGTAATTCCGGGACAGGGACCTATGGCTACACCTTC.

The CDR3 here is CASSLQGRDTQYF. The CDR3 DNA reads TGTGCCAGCAGCCTACAGGGGCGGGATACGCAGTATTTT. The V and J genes are TRBV11-1 and TRBJ2-3; 7 bases are shared with TRBD1. The CDR3 totals 13 residues. J was trimmed by 6 bases and V by 5 bases; bases with no gene match: 5. The germline V gene has CDR1 SGHAT and CDR2 FQDESV (reference sequence). Based on the CDR3 plus reference TRBV11-1 and TRBJ2-3, the full variable domain is EAEVAQSPRYKITEKSQAVAFWCDPISGHATLYWYRQILGQGPELLVQFQDESVVDDSQLPKDRFSAERLKGVDSTLKIQPAELGDSAMYLCASSLQGRDTQYFGPGTRLTVL.

The J gene is TRBJ2-4, the V gene TRBV7-2, with D perhaps TRBD2 (6 bases). Trimming shortened V by 0 bases and J by 8 bases, and 11 bases separated the two germline ends. The CDR3 runs to 14 residues. Germline CDR1 and CDR2: SGHTA and FQGNSA. The CDR3 region is CASSLAGGEDIQYF. In DNA form, the CDR3 reads TGTGCCAGCAGCTTAGCCGGGGGTGAAGACATTCAGTACTTC. Together with reference TRBV7-2 and TRBJ2-4, the CDR3 gives the full variable domain: GAGVSQSPSNKVTEKGKDVELRCDPISGHTALYWYRQSLGQGLEFLIYFQGNSAPDKSGLPSDRFSAERTGGSVSTLTIQRTQQEDSAVYLCASSLAGGEDIQYFGAGTRLSVL.

A note on this clone: Distinct nucleotide sequences in the sample also encode this CDR3. V and J are TRBV2 and TRBJ1-1; 7 bases fit TRBD1. CDR3 length: 13 amino acids. Germline V gene lookup returns CDR1 SNHLY and CDR2 FYNNEI. Unmatched junction bases numbered 3, after V lost 6 bases and J lost 2 bases. The CDR3 loop is CASSDRVNTEAFF. In nucleotides, the CDR3 is TGTGCCAGCAGCGACAGGGTTAACACTGAAGCTTTCTTT.

The V call is TRBV10-2, the J call TRBJ1-3; D may be TRBD1 (6 bases). Germline assignment: CDR1 WSHSY and CDR2 SAAADI. The CDR3 is 15 residues long. V gave up 3 bases and J gave up 4 bases, with 13 bases separating them. As DNA, the CDR3 is TGCGCCAGCAGTGATGGGACAAACACGGGAAACACCATATATTTT. This translates into CASSDGTNTGNTIYF.